The 17 T cell receptor delta chains in this list originate from one sample, sequenced in a study of Vδ1+ human thymocytes. Study observations and caveats: Thymic TRG and TRD repertoires appeared highly polyclonal.

The template was reverse-transcribed extracted RNA. Pooled V-gene forward primers with one constant-region reverse primer generated the CDR3 amplicons by multiplex PCR. TCRdb redid clone calling on the multiplex PCR reads using CATT. Of fewer than 90,000 delta-chain clones in the sample, 30% to 45% were seen once. Their recognized antigens are unknown. What was sequenced was Vdelta1+ gamma-delta thymocytes from the thymus. Subset indicated: FACS-sorted CD3+ TCRalphabeta- TCRVdelta1+ TCRVdelta2- thymocytes. Receptors were obtained from a boy under two years old who had congenital heart surgery.

This clone appeared a few times. The J gene is TRDJ1, the V gene TRDV3, with 10 nucleotides matching TRDD3. Germline V gene sequence: CDR1 TVYSNPD, CDR2 GDNSRS (reference sequence). After removal of 2 bases from V and 0 bases from J, the junction contained 18 bases not matched to a gene. The CDR3 spans 19 residues. The CDR3 sequence is CAFQGLPPYWGINTDKLIF. The CDR3 DNA follows: TGTGCCTTTCAGGGCCTTCCCCCGTACTGGGGGATTAACACCGATAAACTCATCTTT.

This clone appeared a few times. The rearrangement links TRDV1 to TRDJ1; perhaps TRDD3 as D (5 bases). CDR3 length: 15 residues. V lost 2 bases and J 2 bases, leaving 12 bases between the germline ends. Germline CDR1 reads TSWWSYY; CDR2 reads QGS. The CDR3 protein is CALGEFDTRTDKLIF. The CDR3 nucleotides are TGTGCTCTTGGGGAATTTGATACTAGGACCGATAAACTCATCTTT.

The chain uses TRDV1 and TRDJ1, with no clear D. The length of the CDR3 is 16 residues. Germline CDR1 and CDR2: TSWWSYY and QGS. Trimming shortened V by 0 bases and J by 3 bases, and 14 bases separated the two germline ends. DNA of the CDR3: TGTGCTCTTGGGGAACTAGGTCCAGTTAGTTCCGATAAACTCATCTTT. Translating gives CALGELGPVSSDKLIF.

This chain links TRDV1 with TRDJ2; possibly TRDD3 for D (5 bases). The CDR3 extends over 21 amino acids. Per the germline V gene, CDR1 is TSWWSYY and CDR2 is QGS. V gave up 3 bases and J gave up 0 bases, with 26 bases separating them. The CDR3 nucleotides read TGTGCTCTTGGGGAGATTGAGGGAGCCAGGGGGCAACCAGCTTTGACAGCACAACTCTTCTTT. Translating gives CALGEIEGARGQPALTAQLFF.

This chain joins TRDV1 and TRDJ1, with 10 bases matching TRDD3. The CDR3 contains 18 residues. Losses at the gene ends were 3 bases for V and 2 bases for J; bases not matched to a gene: 12. CDR1 and CDR2 from the germline V gene are TSWWSYY and QGS. As DNA, the CDR3 is TGTGCTCTTGGGGATTCCTTCTTTGTACTGGGGGATACCGATAAACTCATCTTT. It is translated as CALGDSFFVLGDTDKLIF.

With respect to this clone: Other DNA variants within this sample encode the same CDR3. This sequence joins TRDV1 and TRDJ1, with TRDD3 as a possible D gene (6 bases). The germline V gene has CDR1 TSWWSYY and CDR2 QGS. The V and J ends lost 0 bases and 5 bases respectively, with 10 bases between them. This CDR3 is built from 14 residues. The CDR3 region has the DNA TGTGCTCTTGGGGAACTAGATACGCGGGATAAACTCATCTTT. Its translation is CALGELDTRDKLIF.

The chain recombines TRDV1 with TRDJ1; possibly TRDD3 for D (7 bases). Germline loops: CDR1 TSWWSYY, CDR2 QGS. V gave up 2 bases and J gave up 2 bases, with 30 bases separating them. CDR3 length: 21 residues. Here the CDR3 reads CALGEGPSPNYWGAWTDKLIF. CDR3 sequence (DNA): TGTGCTCTTGGGGAAGGGCCTTCCCCCAATTACTGGGGAGCCTGGACCGATAAACTCATCTTT.

For this clone: This CDR3 is also generated by other DNA sequences in the sample. The genes are TRDV1 and TRDJ1; no firm D call. Germline V CDR1 and CDR2: TSWWSYY, QGS. Trimming removed 3 bases at V and 0 bases at J, with 17 bases between. The CDR3 runs 17 residues. CDR3 region: CALGDVFGGIYTDKLIF. DNA for the CDR3: TGTGCTCTTGGGGATGTCTTCGGTGGAATCTACACCGATAAACTCATCTTT.

The chain employs TRDV1 and TRDJ1; 9 bases are a match to TRDD3. V lost 3 bases to trimming and J lost 2 bases; unmatched junction nucleotides: 31. From germline, CDR1 is TSWWSYY and CDR2 QGS. CDR3 length equals 24 residues. CDR3: CALGEPIDQFPLILLGDRTDKLIF. CDR3 coding DNA: TGTGCTCTTGGGGAGCCAATCGACCAATTCCCACTCATTTTACTGGGGGACCGAACCGATAAACTCATCTTT.

This clone was counted a few times. This chain links TRDV1 with TRDJ1; 10 nucleotides match TRDD3. V shed 5 bases, J shed 0 bases, and the junction held 15 bases outside the gene matches. There are 19 residues in the CDR3. CDR1 TSWWSYY and CDR2 QGS come from the germline V gene. In DNA, the CDR3 is TGTGCTCTTGGGACCCCTTCCTCCCTTGGGGGATACAACACCGATAAACTCATCTTT. Amino acids: CALGTPSSLGGYNTDKLIF.

The chain carries TRDV1 and TRDJ1, with TRDD3 matching over 12 bases. This CDR3 has 21 amino acids. Germline lookup yields CDR1 TSWWSYY and CDR2 QGS. After removal of 0 bases from V and 7 bases from J, the junction contained 21 bases not matched to a gene. The chain's CDR3 is CALGELEHPAIETGGYLKLIF. DNA of the CDR3: TGTGCTCTTGGGGAACTAGAACACCCTGCGATTGAGACTGGGGGATACCTTAAACTCATCTTT.

This clone was detected a few times. Other DNA sequences within the sample encode an identical CDR3. The chain links TRDV1 to TRDJ1, with a possible D match to TRDD2 (6 bases). CDR3 length: 16 residues. Germline-derived CDR1 and CDR2 are TSWWSYY and QGS. Trimming took off 6 bases at V and 0 bases at J, with 17 bases between the two ends. The CDR3 is CALGTPTRGYTDKLIF. In nucleotides, the CDR3 is TGTGCTCTTGGAACTCCTACGCGGGGGTACACCGATAAACTCATCTTT.

As for this clone: The sample has other DNA sequences that encode this CDR3 too. The chain has TRDV1 and TRDJ1, with 8 bases that match TRDD3. The germline V gene has CDR1 TSWWSYY and CDR2 QGS. With 0 bases clipped from V and 0 bases from J, the junction kept 9 bases outside the gene matches. This CDR3 has 18 amino acids. This CDR3 reads CALGELGERGGYTDKLIF. The DNA for the CDR3 is TGTGCTCTTGGGGAACTCGGGGAACGTGGGGGATACACCGATAAACTCATCTTT.

A word on this clone: Germline is not matched at one junction end, which may reflect a read error. The V and J genes are TRDV3 and TRDJ1, with 8 bases that match TRDD3. The CDR3 is 16 residues long. Germline assignment: CDR1 TVYSNPD and CDR2 GDNSRS (reference sequence). The CDR3 loop reads CARALRVWGKTDKHIF. In DNA, the CDR3 is TGTGCCCGGGCCCTTCGGGTCTGGGGGAAGACCGATAAACACATCTTT.

This clone was seen a few times. The gene calls are TRDV1 and TRDJ1; TRDD3 matches 12 bases. J lost 9 bases, V lost 3 bases, and 17 bases had no gene match. CDR1 and CDR2 (germline): TSWWSYY, QGS. This CDR3 is 18 amino acids long. CDR3 in DNA: TGTGCTCTTGGGGAGGCCTTCGGTACTGGGGGATACAAGATAGAACTCATCTTT. It codes for CALGEAFGTGGYKIELIF.

This clone was recorded only once. This sample includes further DNA sequences coding for the same CDR3. The J gene is TRDJ1, the V gene TRDV1, with 10 bases lining up with TRDD3. The CDR3 length is 24 residues. CDR1 is TSWWSYY and CDR2 is QGS in the germline V gene. With V trimmed by 1 base and J by 0 bases, 26 bases remained unmatched. CDR3 DNA: TGTGCTCTTGGGGAACCATTCTACGGGAGAGTACTGGGGGATTCTATGGAGTACACCGATAAACTCATCTTT. This gives the protein CALGEPFYGRVLGDSMEYTDKLIF.

The chain has TRDV1 and TRDJ1; 10 nucleotides align to TRDD3. Germline V gene sequence: CDR1 TSWWSYY, CDR2 QGS. Unmatched junction bases numbered 24, after V lost 2 bases and J lost 0 bases. This CDR3 contains 23 residues. DNA of the CDR3: TGTGCTCTTGGGGAAAGTTTCCTACGACCCTTCTGGGGGATAGGCCAGGACACCGATAAACTCATCTTT. This translates into CALGESFLRPFWGIGQDTDKLIF.